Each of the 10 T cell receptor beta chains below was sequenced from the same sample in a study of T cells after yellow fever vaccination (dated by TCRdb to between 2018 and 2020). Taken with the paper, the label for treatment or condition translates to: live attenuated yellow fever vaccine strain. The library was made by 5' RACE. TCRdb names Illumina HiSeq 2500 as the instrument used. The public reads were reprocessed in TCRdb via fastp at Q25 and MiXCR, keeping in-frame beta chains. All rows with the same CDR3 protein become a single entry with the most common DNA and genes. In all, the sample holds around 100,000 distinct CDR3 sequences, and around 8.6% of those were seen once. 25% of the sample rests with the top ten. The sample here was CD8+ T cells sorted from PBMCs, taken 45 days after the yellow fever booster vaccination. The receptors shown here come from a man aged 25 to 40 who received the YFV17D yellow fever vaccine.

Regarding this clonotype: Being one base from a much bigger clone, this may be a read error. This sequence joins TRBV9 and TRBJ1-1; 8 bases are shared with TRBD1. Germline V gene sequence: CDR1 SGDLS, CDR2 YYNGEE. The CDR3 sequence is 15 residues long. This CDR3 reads CTSSLLRGLDTEAFF. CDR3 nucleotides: TGTACCAGCAGCCTTCTCAGGGGGCTGGACACTGAAGCTTTCTTT.

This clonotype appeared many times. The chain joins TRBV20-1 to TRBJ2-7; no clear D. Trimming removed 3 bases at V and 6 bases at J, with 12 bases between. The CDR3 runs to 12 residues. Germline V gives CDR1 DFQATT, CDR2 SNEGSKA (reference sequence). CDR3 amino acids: CSASAIATEQYF. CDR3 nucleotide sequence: TGCAGTGCTAGCGCTATCGCCACCGAGCAGTACTTC.

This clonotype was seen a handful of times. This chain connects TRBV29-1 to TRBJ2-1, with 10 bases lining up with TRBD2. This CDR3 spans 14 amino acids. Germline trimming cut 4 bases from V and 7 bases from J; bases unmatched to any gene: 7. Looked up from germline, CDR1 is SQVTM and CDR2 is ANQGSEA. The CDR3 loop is CSVVSSGRGNEQFF. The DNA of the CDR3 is TGCAGCGTTGTTTCTAGCGGGAGAGGGAATGAGCAGTTCTTC.

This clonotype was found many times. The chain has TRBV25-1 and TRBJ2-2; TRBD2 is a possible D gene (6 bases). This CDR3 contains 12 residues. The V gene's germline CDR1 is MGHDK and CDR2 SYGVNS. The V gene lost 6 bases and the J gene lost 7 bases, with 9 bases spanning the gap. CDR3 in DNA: TGTGCCAGCAGGCGGGGAGTCGGGGAGCTGTTTTTT. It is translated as CASRRGVGELFF. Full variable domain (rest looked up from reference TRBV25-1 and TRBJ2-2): EADIYQTPRYLVIGTGKKITLECSQTMGHDKMYWYQQDPGMELHLIHYSYGVNSTEKGDLSSESTVSRIRTEHFPLTLESARPSHTSQYLCASRRGVGELFFGEGSRLTVL.

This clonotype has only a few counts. The CDR3 protein is CASSKKGGETQYF. CDR3 in DNA: TGTGCCAGCAGCAAGAAAGGCGGTGAGACCCAGTACTTC. This rearrangement joins TRBV21-1 to TRBJ2-5. TRBV21-1 is given as a pseudogene. The CDR3 has 13 residues.

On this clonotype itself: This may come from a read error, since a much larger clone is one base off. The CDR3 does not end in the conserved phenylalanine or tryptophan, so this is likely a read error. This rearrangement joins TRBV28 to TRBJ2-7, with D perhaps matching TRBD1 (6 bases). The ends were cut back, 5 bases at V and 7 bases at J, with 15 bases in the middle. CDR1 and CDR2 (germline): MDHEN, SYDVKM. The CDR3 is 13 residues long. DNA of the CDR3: TGTGCCAGCAGTCAACACAGGGTAAGGGAGCAGTACCTC. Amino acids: CASSQHRVREQYL.

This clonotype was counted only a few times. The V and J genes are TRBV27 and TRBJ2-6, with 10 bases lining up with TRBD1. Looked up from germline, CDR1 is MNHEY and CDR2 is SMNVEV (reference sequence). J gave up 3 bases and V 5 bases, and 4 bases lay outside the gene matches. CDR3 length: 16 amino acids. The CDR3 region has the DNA TGTGCCAGCAGTCGACAGGGGGCGCTTGGGGCCAACGTCCTGACTTTC. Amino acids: CASSRQGALGANVLTF. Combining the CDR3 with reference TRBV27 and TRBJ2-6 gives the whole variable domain EAQVTQNPRYLITVTGKKLTVTCSQNMNHEYMSWYRQDPGLGLRQIYYSMNVEVTDKGDVPEGYKVSRKEKRNFPLILESPSPNQTSLYFCASSRQGALGANVLTFGAGSRLTVL.

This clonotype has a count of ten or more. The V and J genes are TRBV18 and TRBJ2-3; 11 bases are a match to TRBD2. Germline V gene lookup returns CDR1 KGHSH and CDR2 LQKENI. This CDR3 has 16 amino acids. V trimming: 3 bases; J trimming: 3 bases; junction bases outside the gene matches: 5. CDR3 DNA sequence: TGTGCCAGCTCACCTACCGGGACTAGCGGTACAGATACGCAGTATTTT. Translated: CASSPTGTSGTDTQYF.

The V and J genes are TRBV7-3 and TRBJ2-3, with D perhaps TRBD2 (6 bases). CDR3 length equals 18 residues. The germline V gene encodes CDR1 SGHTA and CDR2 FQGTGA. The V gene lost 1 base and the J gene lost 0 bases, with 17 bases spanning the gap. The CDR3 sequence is CASSLRAGLFSSTDTQYF. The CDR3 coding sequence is TGTGCCAGCAGCTTAAGGGCTGGACTATTTTCTAGCACAGATACGCAGTATTTT. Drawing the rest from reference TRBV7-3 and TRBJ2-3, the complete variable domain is GAGVSQTPSNKVTEKGKYVELRCDPISGHTALYWYRQSLGQGPEFLIYFQGTGAADDSGLPNDRFFAVRPEGSVSTLKIQRTERGDSAVYLCASSLRAGLFSSTDTQYFGPGTRLTVL.

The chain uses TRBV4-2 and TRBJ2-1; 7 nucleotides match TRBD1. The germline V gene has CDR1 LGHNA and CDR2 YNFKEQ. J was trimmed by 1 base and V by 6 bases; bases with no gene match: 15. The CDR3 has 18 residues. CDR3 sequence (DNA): TGTGCCAGCAGTCAAACAGGGGTGGGGCATTCGTCCTACAATGAGCAGTTCTTC. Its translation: CASSQTGVGHSSYNEQFF.